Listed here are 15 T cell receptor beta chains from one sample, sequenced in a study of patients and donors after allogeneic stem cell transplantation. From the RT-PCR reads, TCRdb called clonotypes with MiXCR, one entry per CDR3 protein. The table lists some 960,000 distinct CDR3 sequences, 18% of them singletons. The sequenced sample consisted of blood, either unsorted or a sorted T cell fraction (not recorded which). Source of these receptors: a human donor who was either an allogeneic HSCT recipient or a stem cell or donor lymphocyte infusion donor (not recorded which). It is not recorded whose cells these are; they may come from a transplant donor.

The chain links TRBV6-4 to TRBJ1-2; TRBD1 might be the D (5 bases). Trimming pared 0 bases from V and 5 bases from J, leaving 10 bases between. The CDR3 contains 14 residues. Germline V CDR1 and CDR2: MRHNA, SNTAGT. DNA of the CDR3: TGTGCCAGCAGTGACTCTGGGGGGGAATATGGCTACACCTTC. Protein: CASSDSGGEYGYTF.

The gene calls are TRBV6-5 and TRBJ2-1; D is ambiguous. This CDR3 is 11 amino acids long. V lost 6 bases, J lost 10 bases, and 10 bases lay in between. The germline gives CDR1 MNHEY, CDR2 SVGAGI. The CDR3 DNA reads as TGTGCCAGCAGGGCCCGGGCAGAGCAGTTCTTC. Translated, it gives CASRARAEQFF.

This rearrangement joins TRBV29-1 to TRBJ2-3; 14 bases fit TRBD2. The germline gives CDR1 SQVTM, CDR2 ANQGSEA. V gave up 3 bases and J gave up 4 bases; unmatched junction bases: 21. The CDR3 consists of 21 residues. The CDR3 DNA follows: TGCAGCGTTGACTACTGGCCAATCACGACTAGCGGGGGGGAGCGGGCAGATACGCAGTATTTT. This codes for CSVDYWPITTSGGERADTQYF.

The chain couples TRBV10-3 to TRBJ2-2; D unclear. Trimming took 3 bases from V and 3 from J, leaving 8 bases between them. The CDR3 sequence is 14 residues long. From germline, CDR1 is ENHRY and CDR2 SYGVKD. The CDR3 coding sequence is TGTGCCATCAGTGACATCCGGGACACCGGGGAGCTGTTTTTT. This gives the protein CAISDIRDTGELFF.

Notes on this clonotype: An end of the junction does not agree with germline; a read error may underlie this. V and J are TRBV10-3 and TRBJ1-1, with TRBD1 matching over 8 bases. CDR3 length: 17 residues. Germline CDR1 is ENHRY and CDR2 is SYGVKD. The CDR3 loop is CAIREGTGGGFGTEAFF. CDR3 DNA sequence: TGTGCCATCCGTGAAGGAACAGGGGGTGGGTTTGGCACTGAAGCTTTCTTT.

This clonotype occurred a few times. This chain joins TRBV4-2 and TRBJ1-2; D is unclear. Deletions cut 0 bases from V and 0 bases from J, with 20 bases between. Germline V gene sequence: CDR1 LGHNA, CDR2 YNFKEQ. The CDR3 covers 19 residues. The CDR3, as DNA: TGTGCCAGCAGCCAAGATGAGGGCGGCAGTCCTACAGCTAACTATGGCTACACCTTC. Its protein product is CASSQDEGGSPTANYGYTF.

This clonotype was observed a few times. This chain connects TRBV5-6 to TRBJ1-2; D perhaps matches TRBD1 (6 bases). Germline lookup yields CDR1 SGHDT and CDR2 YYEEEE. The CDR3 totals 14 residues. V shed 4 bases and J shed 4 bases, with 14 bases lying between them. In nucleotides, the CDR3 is TGTGCCAGCAGCGTGGGGGCAGGGTTCTATGGCTACACCTTC. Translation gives CASSVGAGFYGYTF.

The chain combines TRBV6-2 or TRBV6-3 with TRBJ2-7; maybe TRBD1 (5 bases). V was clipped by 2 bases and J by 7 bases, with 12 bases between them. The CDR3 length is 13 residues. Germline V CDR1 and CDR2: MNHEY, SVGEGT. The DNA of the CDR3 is TGTGCCAGCAGTTACCGCGAAAGGGGTGAGCAGTACTTC. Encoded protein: CASSYRERGEQYF.

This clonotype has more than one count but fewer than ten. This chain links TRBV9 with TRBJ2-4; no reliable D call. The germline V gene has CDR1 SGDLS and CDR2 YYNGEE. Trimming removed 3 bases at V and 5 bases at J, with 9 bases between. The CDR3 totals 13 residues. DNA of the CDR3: TGTGCCAGCAGCGGCGGTCGGGAAAACATTCAGTACTTC. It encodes CASSGGRENIQYF.

The CDR3 DNA reads as TGTGCCAGCAGTCTCCAACCGGGACAGGGCGTGATCTCTGGGGCCAACGTCCTGACTTTC. Residues: CASSLQPGQGVISGANVLTF. V usage is TRBV27 and J usage is TRBJ2-6; 9 bases are shared with TRBD1. The CDR3 contains 20 residues. The J segment lost 0 bases and the V segment lost 5 bases, leaving 14 bases of the junction unmatched. Germline CDR1 reads MNHEY; CDR2 reads SMNVEV (reference sequence).

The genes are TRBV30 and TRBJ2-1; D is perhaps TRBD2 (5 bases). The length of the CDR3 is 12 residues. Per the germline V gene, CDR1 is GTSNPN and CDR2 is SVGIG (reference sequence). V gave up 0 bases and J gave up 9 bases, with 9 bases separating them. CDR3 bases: TGTGCCTGGAGTGTACCGGGGTCTGAGCAGTTCTTC. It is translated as CAWSVPGSEQFF.

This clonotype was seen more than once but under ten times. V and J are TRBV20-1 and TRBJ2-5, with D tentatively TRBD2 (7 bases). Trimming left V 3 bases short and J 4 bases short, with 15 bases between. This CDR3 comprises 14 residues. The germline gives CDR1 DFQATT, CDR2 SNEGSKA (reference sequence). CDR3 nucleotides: TGCAGTGCTAGTTCGGGGGGCCGACGAGAGACCCAGTACTTC. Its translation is CSASSGGRRETQYF.

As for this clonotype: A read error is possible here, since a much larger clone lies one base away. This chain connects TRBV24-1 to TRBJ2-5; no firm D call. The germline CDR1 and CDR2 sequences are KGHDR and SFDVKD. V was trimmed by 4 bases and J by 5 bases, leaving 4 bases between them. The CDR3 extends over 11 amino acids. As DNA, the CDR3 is TGTGCCACCAGTGAGGGGGAGACCCAGTACTTC. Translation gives CATSEGETQYF.

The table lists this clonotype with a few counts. The CDR3 region is CASSLISSTDTQYF. In DNA form, the CDR3 reads TGCGCCAGCAGCTTGATTTCGTCCACAGATACGCAGTATTTT. The chain is built from TRBV5-1 and TRBJ2-3; no clear D gene. Looked up from germline, CDR1 is SGHRS and CDR2 is YFSETQ. This CDR3 spans 14 amino acids. V gave up 1 base and J gave up 2 bases, with 8 bases separating them. Looking up the rest from reference TRBV5-1 and TRBJ2-3 gives the full variable domain: KAGVTQTPRYLIKTRGQQVTLSCSPISGHRSVSWYQQTPGQGLQFLFEYFSETQRNKGNFPGRFSGRQFSNSRSEMNVSTLELGDSALYLCASSLISSTDTQYFGPGTRLTVL.

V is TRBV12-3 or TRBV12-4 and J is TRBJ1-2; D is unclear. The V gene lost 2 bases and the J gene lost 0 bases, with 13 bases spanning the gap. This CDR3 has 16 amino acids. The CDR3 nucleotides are TGTGCCAGCAGTTTATTATCGGCAGCCTCTAACTATGGCTACACCTTC. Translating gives CASSLLSAASNYGYTF.